This TCR beta chain was sequenced during a study of shared clonotypes between healthy human individuals (dated by TCRdb to the early 2020s). Study-wide context: A few men and a couple of women, aged 18 to 49 years, made up the cohort. Per donor, three plates each were used for CD4 naive and CD4 memory, two for CD8 naive, and one for CD8 memory. To estimate repertoire size and how much clonotype sharing occurs between individuals, the study deeply sequenced the blood TCR repertoires of several healthy adults. To increase sequencing depth and limit assay-specific biases, different laboratories used diverse techniques to prepare libraries and sequence TCR repertoires. Leukapheresis yielded between about 0.94 and 8.9 billion PBMCs per donor.

In its sample, this clone was seen once. The antigen it recognizes is unknown. The input lacks base qualities; no much larger clone sits a single base away. A distance of 16 bases separates the germline ends of V and J, which lose 2 bases and 1 base respectively. CDR1 and CDR2, per the germline V gene, are KGHSH and LQKENI. The CDR3 holds 17 amino acids from the cysteine to the phenylalanine. Of all the DNA, just the CDR3 is kept, 51 bases in frame from base 1. Using the deep immunoSEQ assay, TCR CDR3 regions were amplified from genomic DNA by multiplex PCR. Extracted genomic DNA from each cell subset was spread evenly across all wells of several immunoSEQ 96-well plates, with each plate serving as a replicate. For sorted subsets, each replicate PCR was loaded with 200 ng genomic DNA, equivalent to about 30,000 T cell genomes. Purified libraries were quantified with a Qubit 3.0 fluorometer, sized on a Bioanalyzer 2100, and re-quantified with the KAPA Library Quantification kit. Each immunoSEQ 96-well plate was sequenced on its own single-read 150-cycle Illumina NextSeq 550 flow cell. The paper's processing steps were these. Because the immunoSEQ output included only junctional sequences and no quality scores, the filtering could not be the same as the filtering used for full-length reads. To assign V/J genes and CDR3, sequences were annotated using PyIR, a Python wrapper for IgBLAST v1.9, with IMGT germline references. Any read was removed if the V/J assignment was weak (E-value above 1e-6), the CDR3 was missing, or the read contained stop codons, out-of-frame junctions, or ambiguous translated residues. A V3J clonotype was defined by an identical inferred V gene, J gene, and CDR3 amino acid sequence. To compute the percentage overlap between repertoires, the number of shared unique clonotypes was divided by the size of the smaller repertoire. Richness of each repertoire was evaluated using RTK rarefaction, the Chao1 estimator, and Recon v2.1 estimates of unobserved clonotypes. For all TCRbeta clonotypes obtained by the gDNA method from a few donors, generation probabilities were computed with OLGA. The clones in this table, taken by TCRdb from immuneACCESS, are in-frame only. Not every clone is retained; where verified, under half of the shortfall comes from an unresolved V gene, and the cause of the rest is unknown. V and J calls plus clone size are reproduced from that table; the DNA served to infer D and trimming. The sample yields about 2.1 million clones; approximately 92% were counted once. The ten largest clones take up around 1.7% of the sample.

CD8 naive samples were CD45RO-negative cells positively selected for CCR7, giving a CD45RA+CCR7+ population that excluded TemRA cells. Donors were healthy HIV-negative adults with no recently reported acute infections or vaccinations. Every donor was a Caucasian adult residing in Nashville, Tennessee, USA. After blood collection by leukapheresis, PBMCs were isolated using Ficoll-Histopaque density gradient centrifugation and then cryopreserved in the vapor phase of liquid nitrogen. Analytical flow cytometry was used to check the purity and quantity of every magnetically sorted T cell population. Each sorted fraction had its genomic DNA isolated and then quantified by UV absorbance on a Nanodrop 2000c. Summary of the overall study and its limitations: Sampling was restricted to blood, and TCR repertoires in tissue are likely to differ from TCR repertoires in blood. Pairwise subsampling led to the expectation that sequencing depth would affect the degree of clonotype sharing among donors. About 5% of naive CD4, roughly 3.6% of naive CD8, 2.3% of memory CD4, and less than 0.45% of memory CD8 clonotypes were shared across several donors. Higher generation probabilities were observed for clonotypes shared by all four sorted-subset donors than for non-shared clonotypes. Rarefaction of sorted-subset datasets indicated incomplete sequencing despite the large sequencing depth. Naive subsets generally had larger estimated clonotype richness than memory subsets did. Because the study included only a small number of donors, the genetic and exposure-history diversity represented was limited.

The receptor chain draws on TRBV18 and TRBJ2-3; the D region possibly corresponds to TRBD1 (6 bases align). Sequencing was performed on naive CD8+ T cells from PBMCs. According to the study, the label for this sample's cell subset or site signals: CD45RA+CCR7+. The clonotype originates from a man between 18 and 29 years old in good health. Some clones in this sample may be carry-over from other donors' samples. The sequenced DNA is TGTGCCAGCTCACCAAATATTTACAGGGTGGGCACAGATACGCAGTATTTT. Translation gives CASSPNIYRVGTDTQYF.